The sequence of this T cell receptor (beta chain) was determined in a study of regulatory T cells in long-lasting Graves disease. The germline V gene encodes CDR1 SGHTS and CDR2 YDEGEE. V gave up 7 bases and J gave up 3 bases, with 11 bases separating them. There are 14 residues in the CDR3. The time point was: newly diagnosed GD, antithyroid drugs for less than 3 months. RNA from PBMCs was the source of the TCR library. The authors built TCR beta libraries using iRepertoire HTBI primers and Arm-PCR of CDR3 regions. TCRdb re-called the multiplex PCR reads through MiXCR, storing one row per CDR3 protein. The repertoire holds about 300,000 distinct CDR3 sequences, with more than 15% as singletons.

The material sequenced was peripheral blood mononuclear cells (PBMCs), taken at new diagnosis, from a patient treated with antithyroid drugs. The chain joins TRBV5-8 to TRBJ1-6; D ambiguous. The TCR originated in a female donor with Graves disease. CDR3 coding DNA: TGTGCCAGCCTCCCGGAGGGCTATAATTCACCCCTCCACTTT. This codes for CASLPEGYNSPLHF.